This TCR beta chain is drawn from a study of CD8 T cells in ankylosing spondylitis. Regarding the study as a whole: The clones that were linked to disease were reported to be significantly enriched in matched synovial fluid samples from ankylosing spondylitis patients. One TCR beta motif, made up of several highly homologous variants, appeared characteristic of ankylosing spondylitis blood.

Germline CDR1 LGHNA, CDR2 YSLEER. This CDR3 has 14 residues. The J segment lost 7 bases and the V segment lost 3 bases, leaving 4 bases of the junction unmatched. Points on this clonotype: Its antigen is not known.

Preparation of TCR beta libraries was done by quantitative 5'-RACE with molecular barcodes. TCRdb re-called the 5' RACE reads with MiXCR, one entry per CDR3 protein. The profile shows 800,000 to 900,000 distinct CDR3 sequences, approximately 12% of them singletons. This TCR was sampled from a male donor with ankylosing spondylitis. This chain uses TRBV4-3 with TRBJ1-3; 9 nucleotides align to TRBD1. The sample taken for sequencing was blood, either unsorted or a sorted T cell fraction (not recorded which). The DNA of the CDR3 is TGCGCCAGCAGCCACGAGGGACAGGGCAACACCATATATTTT. Its translation is CASSHEGQGNTIYF.